These T cell receptor beta chains were read from a single sample in a study of cytomegalovirus exposure and HLA in healthy donors. Here immunoSEQ multiplex PCR was the method, and the copy in TCRdb shows in-frame clones only, minus some. The table lists tens of thousands of clones, roughly three fifths of them singletons. Material: PBMCs. The source is a human donor in good health. The CDR3 runs from the conserved cysteine through the conserved F or W. Expanded clones are given a class, and other clones once, few, many or no size at all.

cdr3_length,clone_size,v_call,j_call,cdr3_aa
17,-,TRBV5-1,TRBJ2-2,CASSFHEGTRRPEELFF
18,few,TRBV15,TRBJ1-6,CATSRDPGPGEYNSPLHF
16,-,TRBV19,TRBJ2-3,CASSNGLAGFTDTQYF
16,-,TRBV5-6,TRBJ1-1,CASSYNFGTGNTEAFF
15,few,TRBV2,TRBJ1-6,CASKTRQGSNSPLHF
18,-,TRBV21-1,TRBJ1-5,CASSNRDRPFYGNQPQHF
11,few,TRBV5-6,TRBJ1-1,CASSWGDEAFF
16,-,TRBV28,TRBJ2-1,CASSLSGRGAYNEQFF
14,few,TRBV9,TRBJ2-3,CASSAGGSTDTQYF
16,-,TRBV5-8,TRBJ2-2,CASSPYRGQSTGELFF
13,few,TRBV10-3,TRBJ1-2,CASSRGTDYGYTF
17,few,TRBV7-3,TRBJ2-1,CASSLTGSSAGGVKQFF
12,few,TRBV7-9,TRBJ2-7,CASSQYYYEQYF
16,-,TRBV27,TRBJ1-6,CASRTVASSYNSPLHF
14,-,TRBV7-8,TRBJ2-5,CASSFAGVRETQYF
13,-,TRBV7-9,TRBJ2-7,CASSLRASYEQYF
16,-,TRBV29-1,TRBJ2-5,CSEAFRAGVLEETQYF
13,few,TRBV18,TRBJ2-7,CASSPQSTYEQYF
13,once,TRBV5-1,TRBJ1-5,CASSLGENQPQHF
15,-,TRBV29-1,TRBJ2-1,CSAHLTGTANNEQFF
11,once,TRBV7-9,TRBJ2-5,CASSRQETQYF
16,-,TRBV29-1,TRBJ1-1,CSVVLENRLTNTEAFF
18,-,TRBV19,TRBJ2-2,CASSSSGGALANTGELFF
15,few,TRBV7-9,TRBJ2-7,CASSFTKVGFYEQYF
15,few,TRBV5-6,TRBJ2-3,CASSRLAISTDTQYF
18,-,TRBV5-4,TRBJ2-5,CASSLGPAGGHQRETQYF
14,-,TRBV5-4,TRBJ2-7,CASSPMLSPHEQYF
13,few,TRBV7-6,TRBJ1-1,CASSLKRGTEAFF
14,-,TRBV18,TRBJ1-1,CASSPPELSKQAFF
8,-,TRBV7-9,TRBJ1-1,CSGSGAFF
15,few,TRBV12-5,TRBJ1-4,CATAWAGGTNEKLFF
11,few,TRBV25-1,TRBJ2-1,CASQGFYEQFF
15,-,TRBV2,TRBJ1-5,CASTLTGTRNQPQHF
13,-,TRBV5-5,TRBJ2-7,CASSSTGFYEQYF
14,once,TRBV9,TRBJ1-1,CASRSGGGSAEAFF
17,-,TRBV5-1,TRBJ1-3,CASSRDTTYGSGNTIYF
16,few,TRBV18,TRBJ1-6,CASSPGSGRGNSPLHF
18,-,TRBV15,TRBJ2-3,CATSSPRRSLAATDTQYF
14,-,TRBV7-3,TRBJ2-5,CASSLAGWGETQYF
16,-,TRBV4-1,TRBJ2-7,CASSQEANPRPYEQYF
14,-,TRBV7-8,TRBJ2-5,CASSFSTGEETQYF
15,-,TRBV9,TRBJ1-3,CASSPLDREGNTIYF
13,-,TRBV6-4,TRBJ1-1,CASSQTSGTEAFF
12,few,TRBV30,TRBJ2-4,CAWETGGNIQYF
15,-,TRBV6-5,TRBJ1-2,CASSYNGGYNYGYTF
15,-,TRBV7-9,TRBJ2-3,CASSLRDRGADTQYF
18,-,TRBV5-4,TRBJ2-3,CASSLEGQRGGIGDTQYF
14,few,TRBV5-1,TRBJ1-6,CASGSGTSNSPLHF
14,-,TRBV19,TRBJ1-2,CASSMARDFYGYTF
16,-,TRBV29-1,TRBJ2-5,CSVEGTSGGVGETQYF
16,once,TRBV7-2,TRBJ2-1,CASSLDGSGGYNEQFF
15,once,TRBV15,TRBJ2-7,CATSRDFDRGYEQYF